This paragraph reports one T cell receptor beta chain. Its antigen is undetermined. These data originate in a study of Ad26.COV2.S vaccination and SARS-CoV-2 variants. Study conclusions and caveats: The authors reported substantial breadth in spike-specific CD8+ and CD4+ T cell responses after vaccination. Responses of T cells in total may have been underestimated by the TCR breadth and depth analyses.

Clones were sequenced by immunoSEQ multiplex PCR, and TCRdb holds only the in-frame ones, with some missing. The sample lists about 7,100 clones; roughly 84% were seen once. The sample here was peripheral blood, taken after recovery from COVID-19. This receptor was identified in a human donor who had recovered from COVID-19.

The DNA for the CDR3 is TGTGCCAGCAGTGAAGGTCCGCAGGGTGTCTCATCTGGGGCCAACGTCCTGACTTTC. This codes for CASSEGPQGVSSGANVLTF. The chain uses TRBV6-1 and TRBJ2-6; possible D gene TRBD1, 5 bases. Germline lookup yields CDR1 MNHNS and CDR2 SASEGT. The CDR3 has 19 amino acids. V was shortened by 1 base and J by 1 base, with 17 bases between the two germline ends.